This T cell receptor (beta chain) originates from a study of T cell responses to AZD1222 COVID-19 vaccine. Only in-frame clones appear in the TCRdb table, and some are missing; sequencing was by immunoSEQ multiplex PCR. The data contain 100,000 to 150,000 clones, 88% of them seen just once; the ten biggest clones take up under 7%. For this clone: The antigen is not known.

Findings of the study overall: Females made up more of the donors, who were largely white British, and clonal diversity may have come out too low. A reported finding is that nearly half of spike-specific TCRs target unmutated variant regions.

V shed 0 bases, J shed 9 bases, and the junction held 11 bases outside the gene matches. Germline V gene data show CDR1 as GTSNPN and CDR2 as SVGIG (reference sequence). The CDR3 runs 15 residues. This receptor was taken from an adult in good health. Sequences were derived from peripheral blood, sampled on day 0 of AZD1222 vaccination. The V call is TRBV30, the J call TRBJ2-5, with 9 bases that match TRBD1. In nucleotides, the CDR3 is TGTGCCTGGAGTGTAACCCATGGACAGGGGAGGGCCCAGTACTTC. It is translated as CAWSVTHGQGRAQYF.